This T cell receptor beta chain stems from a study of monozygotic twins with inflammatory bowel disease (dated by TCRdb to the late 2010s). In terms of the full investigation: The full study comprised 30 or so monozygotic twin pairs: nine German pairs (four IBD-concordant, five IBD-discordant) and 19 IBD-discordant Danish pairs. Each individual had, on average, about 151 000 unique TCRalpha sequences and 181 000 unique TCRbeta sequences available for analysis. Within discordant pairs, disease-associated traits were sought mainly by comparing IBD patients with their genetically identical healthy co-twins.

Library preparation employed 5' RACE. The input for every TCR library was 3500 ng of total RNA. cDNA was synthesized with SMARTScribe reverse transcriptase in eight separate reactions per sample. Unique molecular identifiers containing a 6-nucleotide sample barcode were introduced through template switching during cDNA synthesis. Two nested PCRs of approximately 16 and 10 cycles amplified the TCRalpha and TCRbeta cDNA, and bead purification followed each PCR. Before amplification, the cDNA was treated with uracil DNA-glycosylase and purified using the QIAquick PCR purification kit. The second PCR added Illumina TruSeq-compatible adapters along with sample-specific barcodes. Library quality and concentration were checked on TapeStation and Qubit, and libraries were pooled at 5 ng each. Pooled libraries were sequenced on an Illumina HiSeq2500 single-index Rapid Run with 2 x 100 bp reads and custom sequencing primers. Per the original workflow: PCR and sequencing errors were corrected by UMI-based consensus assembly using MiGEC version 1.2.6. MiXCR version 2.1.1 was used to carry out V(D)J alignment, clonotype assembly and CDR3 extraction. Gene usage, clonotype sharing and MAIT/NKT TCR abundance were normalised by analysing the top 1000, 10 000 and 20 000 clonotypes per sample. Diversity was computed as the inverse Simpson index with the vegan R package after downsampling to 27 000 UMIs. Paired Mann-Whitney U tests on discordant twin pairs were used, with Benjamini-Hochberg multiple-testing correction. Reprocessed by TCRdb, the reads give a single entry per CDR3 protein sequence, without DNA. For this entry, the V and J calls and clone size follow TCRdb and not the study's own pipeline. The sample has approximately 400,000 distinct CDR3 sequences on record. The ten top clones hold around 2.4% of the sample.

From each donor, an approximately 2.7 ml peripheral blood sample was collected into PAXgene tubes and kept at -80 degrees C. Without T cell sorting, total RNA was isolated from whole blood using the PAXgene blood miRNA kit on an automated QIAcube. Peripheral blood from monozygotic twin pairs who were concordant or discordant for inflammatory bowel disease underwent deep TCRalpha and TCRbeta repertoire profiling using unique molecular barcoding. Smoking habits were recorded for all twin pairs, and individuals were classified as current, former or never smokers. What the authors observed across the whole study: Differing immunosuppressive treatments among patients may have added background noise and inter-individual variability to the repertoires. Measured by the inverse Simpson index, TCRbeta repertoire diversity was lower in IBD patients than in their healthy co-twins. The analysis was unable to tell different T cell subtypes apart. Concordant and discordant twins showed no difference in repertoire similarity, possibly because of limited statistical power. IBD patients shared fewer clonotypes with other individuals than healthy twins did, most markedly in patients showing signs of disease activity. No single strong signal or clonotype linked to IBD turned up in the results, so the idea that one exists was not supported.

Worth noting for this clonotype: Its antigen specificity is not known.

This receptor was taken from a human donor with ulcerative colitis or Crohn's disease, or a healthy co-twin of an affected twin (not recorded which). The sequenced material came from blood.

The CDR3 is CNARVETSVQETQYF. Recombination linked TRBV20-1 to TRBJ2-5; TCRdb's D gene call, TRBD2, goes unchecked for lack of DNA. The CDR3, from cysteine to phenylalanine, totals 15 residues. Nucleotide data are not available. The germline V gene (reference sequence) supplies CDR1 DFQATT and CDR2 SNEGSKA.